The present entry profiles one TCR beta chain with its context. Germline V gene sequence: CDR1 MGHRA, CDR2 YSYEKL. The J segment lost 6 bases and the V segment lost 1 base, leaving 5 bases of the junction unmatched. The CDR3 is 14 residues long. This sample is drawn from a study of T cell changes during pregnancy in multiple sclerosis. The data were produced by immunoSEQ multiplex PCR, yet TCRdb's version contains in-frame clones alone and is incomplete. This sample has under 80,000 clones; 80% to 95% occur once, and the top ten carry around 2.3%. The chain has TRBV4-1 and TRBJ1-2, with 7 bases lining up with TRBD1. The specimen comprised peripheral blood, sampled before pregnancy. The sequence was collected from a female donor with multiple sclerosis, enrolled in a pregnancy study. The CDR3 loop reads CASSQVRDSDGYTF. In nucleotides, the CDR3 is TGCGCCAGCAGCCAAGTTCGGGACAGTGATGGCTACACCTTC.